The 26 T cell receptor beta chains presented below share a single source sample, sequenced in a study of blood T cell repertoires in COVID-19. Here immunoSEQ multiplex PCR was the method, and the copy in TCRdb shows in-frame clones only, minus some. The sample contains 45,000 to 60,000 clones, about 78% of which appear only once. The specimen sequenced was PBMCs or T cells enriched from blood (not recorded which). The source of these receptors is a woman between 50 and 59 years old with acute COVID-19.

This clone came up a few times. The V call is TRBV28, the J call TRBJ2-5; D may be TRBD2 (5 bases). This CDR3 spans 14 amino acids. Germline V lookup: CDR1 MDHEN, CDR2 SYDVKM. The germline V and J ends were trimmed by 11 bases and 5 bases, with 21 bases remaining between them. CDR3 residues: CASPKFRRRETQYF. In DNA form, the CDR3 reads TGTGCCTCCCCCAAGTTCCGTCGGAGGGAGACCCAGTACTTC.

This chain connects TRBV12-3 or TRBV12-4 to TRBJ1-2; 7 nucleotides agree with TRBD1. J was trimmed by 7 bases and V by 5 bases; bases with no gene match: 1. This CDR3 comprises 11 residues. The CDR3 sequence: CASSTGAGYTF. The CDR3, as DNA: TGTGCCAGCAGTACAGGGGCTGGCTACACCTTC.

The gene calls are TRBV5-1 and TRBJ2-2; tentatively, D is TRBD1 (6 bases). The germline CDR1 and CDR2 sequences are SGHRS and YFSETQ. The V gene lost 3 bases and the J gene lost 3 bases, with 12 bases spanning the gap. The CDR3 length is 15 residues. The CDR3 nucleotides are TGCGCCAGCAGCTGGACAGCCGGGGACACCGGGGAGCTGTTTTTT. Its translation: CASSWTAGDTGELFF.

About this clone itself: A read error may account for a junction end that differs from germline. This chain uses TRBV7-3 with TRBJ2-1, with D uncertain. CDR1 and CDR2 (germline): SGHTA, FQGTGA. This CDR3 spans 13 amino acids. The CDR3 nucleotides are TGTGCCAGCAGCTTAACCTCCGACAATGAGCAGTTCTTC. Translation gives CASSLTSDNEQFF.

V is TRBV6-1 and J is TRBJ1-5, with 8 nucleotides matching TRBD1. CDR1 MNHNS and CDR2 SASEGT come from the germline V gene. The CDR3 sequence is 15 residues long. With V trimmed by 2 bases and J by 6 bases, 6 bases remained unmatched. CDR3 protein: CASSEPGQVFQPQHF. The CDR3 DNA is TGTGCCAGCAGTGAACCGGGACAGGTTTTTCAGCCCCAGCATTTT.

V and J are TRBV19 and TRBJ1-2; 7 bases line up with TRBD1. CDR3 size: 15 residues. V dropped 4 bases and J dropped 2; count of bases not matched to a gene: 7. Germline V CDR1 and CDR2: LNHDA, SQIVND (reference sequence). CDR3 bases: TGTGCCAGTAGTACACCCGGGACAGCAAACTATGGCTACACCTTC. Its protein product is CASSTPGTANYGYTF.

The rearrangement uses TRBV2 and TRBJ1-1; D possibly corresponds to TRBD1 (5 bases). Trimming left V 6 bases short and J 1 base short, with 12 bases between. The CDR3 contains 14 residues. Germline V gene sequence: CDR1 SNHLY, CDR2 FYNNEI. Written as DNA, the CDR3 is TGTGCCAGCAGACCAGGGATCACGAACACTGAAGCTTTCTTT. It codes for CASRPGITNTEAFF.

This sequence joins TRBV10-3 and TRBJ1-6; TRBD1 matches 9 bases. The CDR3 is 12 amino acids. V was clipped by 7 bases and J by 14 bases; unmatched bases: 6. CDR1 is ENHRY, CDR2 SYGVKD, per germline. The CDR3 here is CAITGDRATLHF. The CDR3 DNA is TGTGCCATCACCGGGGACAGGGCCACCCTCCACTTT.

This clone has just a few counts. CDR3 nucleotides: TGTGCCAGCAGTTTGCGGAGGTCGAACAATCAGCCCCAGCATTTT. Protein: CASSLRRSNNQPQHF. V and J are TRBV28 and TRBJ1-5; D not certain. This CDR3 is 15 amino acids long. V lost 3 bases, J lost 3 bases, and 12 bases lay in between. Per germline, CDR1 MDHEN and CDR2 SYDVKM.

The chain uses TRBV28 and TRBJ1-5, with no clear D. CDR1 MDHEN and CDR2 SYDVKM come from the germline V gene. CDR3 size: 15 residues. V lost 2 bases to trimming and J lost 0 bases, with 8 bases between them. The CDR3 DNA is TGTGCCAGCAGTTTAAGAGGTACTAGCAATCAGCCCCAGCATTTT. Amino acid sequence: CASSLRGTSNQPQHF.

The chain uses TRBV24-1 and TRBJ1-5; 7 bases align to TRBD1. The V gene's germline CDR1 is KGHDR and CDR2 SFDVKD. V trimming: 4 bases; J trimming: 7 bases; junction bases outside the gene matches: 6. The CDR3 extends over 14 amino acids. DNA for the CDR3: TGTGCCACCAGTGACCGGACAGGCTCCCAGCCCCAGCATTTT. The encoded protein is CATSDRTGSQPQHF.

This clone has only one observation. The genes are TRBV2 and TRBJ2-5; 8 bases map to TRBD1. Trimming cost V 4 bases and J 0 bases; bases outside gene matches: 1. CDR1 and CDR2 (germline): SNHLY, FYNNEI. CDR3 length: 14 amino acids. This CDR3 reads CASSGQGNQETQYF. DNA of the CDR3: TGTGCCAGCAGTGGACAGGGGAACCAAGAGACCCAGTACTTC.

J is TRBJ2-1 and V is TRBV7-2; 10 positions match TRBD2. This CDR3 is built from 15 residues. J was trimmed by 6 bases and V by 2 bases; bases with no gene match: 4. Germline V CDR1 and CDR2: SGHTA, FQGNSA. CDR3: CASSLSSGGTNEQFF. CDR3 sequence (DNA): TGTGCCAGCAGCTTAAGTAGCGGGGGGACCAATGAGCAGTTCTTC.

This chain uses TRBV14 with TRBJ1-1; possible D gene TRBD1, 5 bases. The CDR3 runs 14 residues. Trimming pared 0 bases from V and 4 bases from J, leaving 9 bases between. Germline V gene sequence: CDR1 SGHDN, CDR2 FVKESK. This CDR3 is CASSQEGQGTEAFF. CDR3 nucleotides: TGTGCCAGCAGCCAAGAGGGGCAGGGCACTGAAGCTTTCTTT.

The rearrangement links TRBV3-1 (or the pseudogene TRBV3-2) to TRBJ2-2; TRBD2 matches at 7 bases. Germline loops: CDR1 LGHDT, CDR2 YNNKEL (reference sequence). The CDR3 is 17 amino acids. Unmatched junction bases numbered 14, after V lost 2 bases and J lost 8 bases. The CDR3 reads CASSQRSLAVARGELFF. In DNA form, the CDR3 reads TGTGCCAGCAGCCAAAGGTCCCTAGCGGTGGCCAGGGGGGAGCTGTTTTTT.

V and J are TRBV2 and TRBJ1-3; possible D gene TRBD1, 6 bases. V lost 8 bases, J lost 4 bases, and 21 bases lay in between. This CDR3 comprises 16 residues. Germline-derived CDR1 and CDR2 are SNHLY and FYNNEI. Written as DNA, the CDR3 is TGTGCCAGCGGTTCACAGGGAATCATCTCAGGAAACACCATATATTTT. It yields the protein CASGSQGIISGNTIYF.

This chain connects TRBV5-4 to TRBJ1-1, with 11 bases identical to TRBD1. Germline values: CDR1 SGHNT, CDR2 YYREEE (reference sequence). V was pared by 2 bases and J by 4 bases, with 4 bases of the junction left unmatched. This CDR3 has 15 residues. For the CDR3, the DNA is TGTGCCAGCAGCTTCCGGACAGGGGGCGTCACTGAAGCTTTCTTT. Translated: CASSFRTGGVTEAFF.

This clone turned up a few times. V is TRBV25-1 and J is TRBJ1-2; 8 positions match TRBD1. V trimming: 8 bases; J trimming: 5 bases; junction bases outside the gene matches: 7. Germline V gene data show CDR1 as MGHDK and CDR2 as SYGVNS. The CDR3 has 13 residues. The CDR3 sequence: CASWAGGRYGYTF. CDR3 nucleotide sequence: TGTGCCAGCTGGGCAGGGGGCAGGTATGGCTACACCTTC.

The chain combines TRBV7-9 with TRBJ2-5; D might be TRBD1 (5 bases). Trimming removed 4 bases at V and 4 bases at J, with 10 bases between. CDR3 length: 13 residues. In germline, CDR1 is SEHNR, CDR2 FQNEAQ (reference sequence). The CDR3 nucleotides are TGTGCCAGCAGCTGGCAGGGCCGAGAGACCCAGTACTTC. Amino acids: CASSWQGRETQYF.

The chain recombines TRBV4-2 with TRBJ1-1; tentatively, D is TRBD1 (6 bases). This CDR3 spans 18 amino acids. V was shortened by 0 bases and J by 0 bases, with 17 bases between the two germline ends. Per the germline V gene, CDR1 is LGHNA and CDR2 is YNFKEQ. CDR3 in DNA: TGTGCCAGCAGCCAAGATAAGTTCCAGGGGCTGGTGAACACTGAAGCTTTCTTT. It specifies CASSQDKFQGLVNTEAFF.

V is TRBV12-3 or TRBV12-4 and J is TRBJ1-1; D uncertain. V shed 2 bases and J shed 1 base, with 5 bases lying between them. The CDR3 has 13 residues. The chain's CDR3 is CASSLSRNTEAFF. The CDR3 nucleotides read TGTGCCAGCAGTTTATCCAGGAACACTGAAGCTTTCTTT.

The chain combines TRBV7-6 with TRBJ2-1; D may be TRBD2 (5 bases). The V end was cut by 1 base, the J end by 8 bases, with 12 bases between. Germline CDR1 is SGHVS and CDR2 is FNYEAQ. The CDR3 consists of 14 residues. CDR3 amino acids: CASSLEPGSHEQFF. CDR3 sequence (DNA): TGTGCCAGCAGCTTAGAGCCGGGGAGTCATGAGCAGTTCTTC. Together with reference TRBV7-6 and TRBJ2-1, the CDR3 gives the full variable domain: GAGVSQSPRYKVTKRGQDVALRCDPISGHVSLYWYRQALGQGPEFLTYFNYEAQQDKSGLPNDRFSAERPEGSISTLTIQRTEQRDSAMYRCASSLEPGSHEQFFGPGTRLTVL.

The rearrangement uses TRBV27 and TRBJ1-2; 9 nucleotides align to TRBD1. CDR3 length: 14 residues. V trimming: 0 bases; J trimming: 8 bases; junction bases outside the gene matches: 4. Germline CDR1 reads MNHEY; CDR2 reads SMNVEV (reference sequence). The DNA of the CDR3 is TGTGCCAGCAGTTTATCCCGGACAGGGGAGGGCTACACCTTC. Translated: CASSLSRTGEGYTF.

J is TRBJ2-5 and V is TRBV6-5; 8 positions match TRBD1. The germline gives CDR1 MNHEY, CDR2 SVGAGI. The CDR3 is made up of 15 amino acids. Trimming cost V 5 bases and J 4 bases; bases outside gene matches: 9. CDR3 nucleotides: TGTGCCAGCAGTAGCCTCCTCGGGACAGGAGAGACCCAGTACTTC. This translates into CASSSLLGTGETQYF.

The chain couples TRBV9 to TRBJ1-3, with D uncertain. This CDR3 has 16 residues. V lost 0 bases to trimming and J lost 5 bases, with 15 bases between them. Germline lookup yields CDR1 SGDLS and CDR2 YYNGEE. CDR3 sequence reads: CASSVDGSPSRNTIYF. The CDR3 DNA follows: TGTGCCAGCAGCGTAGATGGCAGTCCCTCGAGAAACACCATATATTTT.

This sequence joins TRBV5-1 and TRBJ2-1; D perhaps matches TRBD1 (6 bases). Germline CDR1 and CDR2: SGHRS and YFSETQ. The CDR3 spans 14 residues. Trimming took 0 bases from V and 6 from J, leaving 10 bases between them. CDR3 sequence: CASSLVGAGNEQFF. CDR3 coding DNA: TGCGCCAGCAGCTTGGTGGGGGCAGGCAATGAGCAGTTCTTC. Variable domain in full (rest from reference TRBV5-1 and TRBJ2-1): KAGVTQTPRYLIKTRGQQVTLSCSPISGHRSVSWYQQTPGQGLQFLFEYFSETQRNKGNFPGRFSGRQFSNSRSEMNVSTLELGDSALYLCASSLVGAGNEQFFGPGTRLTVL.